These 11 T cell receptor beta chains share one sample of origin, sequenced in a study of blood T cell repertoires in COVID-19. The data were produced by immunoSEQ multiplex PCR, yet TCRdb's version contains in-frame clones alone and is incomplete. The sample consists of some 150,000 clones, 87% of them appearing once. The sequencing sample was made of peripheral blood. These receptors all stem from a man aged 50 to 60 with active COVID-19.

The rearrangement links TRBV19 to TRBJ1-1, with TRBD1 matching 9 bases. This CDR3 spans 14 amino acids. V gave up 6 bases and J gave up 3 bases; unmatched junction bases: 5. Germline CDR1 reads LNHDA; CDR2 reads SQIVND (reference sequence). DNA of the CDR3: TGTGCCAGTAGAAGGACAGGGGAGTACACTGAAGCTTTCTTT. Its translation: CASRRTGEYTEAFF.

The chain joins TRBV19 to TRBJ2-5; D may be TRBD1 (6 bases). CDR1 is LNHDA, CDR2 SQIVND, per germline (reference sequence). The CDR3 extends over 12 amino acids. V was shortened by 4 bases and J by 7 bases, with 10 bases between the two germline ends. Here the CDR3 reads CASSNRAATQYF. For the CDR3, the DNA is TGTGCCAGTAGTAACAGGGCGGCGACCCAGTACTTC.

The rearrangement joins TRBV25-1 to TRBJ2-7; maybe TRBD2 (5 bases). Trimming cost V 3 bases and J 3 bases, with 9 bases left between them. Germline assignment: CDR1 MGHDK and CDR2 SYGVNS. The CDR3 is 13 residues long. The CDR3 loop reads CASSDAGIYEQYF. CDR3 nucleotides: TGTGCCAGCAGTGACGCGGGCATCTACGAGCAGTACTTC.

The genes are TRBV23-1 and TRBJ2-7, with 7 nucleotides matching TRBD2. TRBV23-1 is identified as an open reading frame with a role that is uncertain. Losses at the gene ends were 8 bases for V and 2 bases for J; bases not matched to a gene: 12. The CDR3 is made up of 15 amino acids. CDR3 loop: CASPYEGLSAYEQYF. CDR3 nucleotides: TGCGCCAGCCCGTATGAGGGACTATCGGCCTACGAGCAGTACTTC.

This chain links TRBV19 with TRBJ2-1, with D perhaps TRBD2 (6 bases). With 5 bases removed from V and 2 bases from J, the gap between germline ends came to 10 bases. The CDR3 loop spans 14 amino acids. Germline V CDR1 and CDR2: LNHDA, SQIVND (reference sequence). The CDR3 spells CASSVSGPYNEQFF. The CDR3 nucleotides are TGTGCCAGTAGTGTTAGCGGCCCCTACAATGAGCAGTTCTTC.

V and J are TRBV3-1 (or the pseudogene TRBV3-2) and TRBJ2-5, with 13 bases that match TRBD2. Germline loops: CDR1 LGHDT, CDR2 YNNKEL (reference sequence). The CDR3 length is 15 residues. The V gene end was trimmed by 2 bases and the J gene end by 5 bases; junction bases not matched to a gene: 2. CDR3 DNA sequence: TGTGCCAGCAGCCAAACTAGCGGGGGGGAGGAGACCCAGTACTTC. This sequence encodes CASSQTSGGEETQYF.

This rearrangement joins TRBV29-1 to TRBJ1-2, with 7 bases lining up with TRBD1. The length of the CDR3 is 14 residues. Trimming removed 4 bases from V and 8 bases from J; junction bases left unmatched: 13. Germline-derived CDR1 and CDR2 are SQVTM and ANQGSEA. CDR3 nucleotide sequence: TGCAGCGTTGGAGAAAGACAGGGAAAAAGCGGCTACACCTTC. This translates into CSVGERQGKSGYTF.

The chain uses TRBV2 and TRBJ1-2, with 8 bases matching TRBD1. Germline V lookup: CDR1 SNHLY, CDR2 FYNNEI. V shed 10 bases, J shed 4 bases, and the junction held 11 bases outside the gene matches. CDR3 length equals 14 residues. CDR3: CATYSRTGRYGYTF. CDR3 DNA: TGTGCCACCTATTCCAGGACAGGGCGCTATGGCTACACCTTC.

The chain combines TRBV7-9 with TRBJ1-2; possibly TRBD1 for D (6 bases). V was clipped by 7 bases and J by 8 bases, with 26 bases between them. CDR1 and CDR2 from the germline V gene are SEHNR and FQNEAQ (reference sequence). The CDR3 loop spans 16 amino acids. The DNA of the CDR3 is TGTGCCAGCACCCGACAACTACAGGGCGCGCGAGAAGGCTACACCTTC. Encoded protein: CASTRQLQGAREGYTF.

J is TRBJ2-5 and V is TRBV10-1; possibly TRBD1 for D (6 bases). Germline values: CDR1 WNHNN, CDR2 SYGVQD (reference sequence). This CDR3 comprises 20 residues. Trimming pared 0 bases from V and 9 bases from J, leaving 32 bases between. In DNA, the CDR3 is TGCGCCAGCAGTGAGTCGACCCTATCGCCCCACTTGACAGGACGTAGGGCCCAGTACTTC. It codes for CASSESTLSPHLTGRRAQYF.

This chain joins TRBV5-6 and TRBJ2-3, with 9 positions matching TRBD1. After removal of 0 bases from V and 2 bases from J, the junction contained 1 base not matched to a gene. The CDR3 extends over 15 amino acids. From germline, CDR1 is SGHDT and CDR2 YYEEEE. CDR3 protein: CASSLEQGATDTQYF. CDR3 sequence (DNA): TGTGCCAGCAGCTTGGAACAGGGGGCCACAGATACGCAGTATTTT.